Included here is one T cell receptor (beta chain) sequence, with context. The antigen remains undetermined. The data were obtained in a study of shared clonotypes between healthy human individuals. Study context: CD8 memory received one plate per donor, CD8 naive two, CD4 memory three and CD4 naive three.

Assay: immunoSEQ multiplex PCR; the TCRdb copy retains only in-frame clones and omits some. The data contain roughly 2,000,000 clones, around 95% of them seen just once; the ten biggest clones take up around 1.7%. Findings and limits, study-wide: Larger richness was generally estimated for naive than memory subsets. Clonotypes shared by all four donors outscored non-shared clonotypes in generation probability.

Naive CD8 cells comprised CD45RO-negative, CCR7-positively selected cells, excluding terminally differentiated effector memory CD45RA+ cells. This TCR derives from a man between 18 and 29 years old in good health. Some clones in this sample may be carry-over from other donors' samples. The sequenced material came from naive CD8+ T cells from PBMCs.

This CDR3 reads CASSLYGGGETQYF. The CDR3 DNA is TGTGCCAGCAGCCTTTACGGGGGAGGAGAGACCCAGTACTTC. The rearrangement links TRBV6-5 to TRBJ2-5, with a weak D call TRBD2 (6 bases). The CDR3 runs to 14 residues. CDR1 and CDR2 (germline): MNHEY, SVGAGI. Between the trimmed V and J ends, which lost 6 bases and 4 bases, there was a span of 15 bases.